This T cell receptor (beta chain) originates from a study of T cells expressing NK-cell markers. Study overall: Sorted CD3+CD56+NKG2C+, CD3+CD56+NKG2C- and CD3+CD56-NKG2C+ T cells supplied TCR beta repertoires.

Study-wide results and limits: Dominant NKG2C+ clonotypes in 5 or 6 donors made up about 1.0-7.0% of CD8+ T cells. These clonotypes additionally ranked first within the CD3+CD56-NKG2C+ fraction of a few donors.

In the case of this clonotype: What it binds is unknown.

Germline V CDR1 and CDR2: DFQATT, SNEGSKA (reference sequence). The length of the CDR3 is 14 residues. The authors made TCR beta cDNA libraries by 5'RACE template switching. This switching added a universal primer site and UMIs. TCRdb reworked the 5' RACE reads into one entry per CDR3 protein, no DNA. This sample lists about 170,000 distinct CDR3 sequences; its ten largest clones have around 20%. The chain is built from TRBV20-1 and TRBJ1-6; TCRdb lists TRBD1, though no DNA is available to test this call. The TCR originated in a man aged 18 to 69 in good health. Sequences were obtained from blood T cells: a sorted CD56 or NKG2C T cell subset, CD4+ or CD8+ T cells, or bulk PBMC T cells (not recorded which). CDR3 protein: CSARTGYYNSPLHF.